These 2 T cell receptor beta chains originate from one sample sequenced in a study of blood T cell repertoires in COVID-19. The repertoire was sequenced with immunoSEQ multiplex PCR; TCRdb's copy has only in-frame clones and lacks some. The sample gives about 40,000 clones, around nine tenths of which show up once; approximately 4.5% is in the top ten. The sequenced sample was peripheral blood. These receptors came from a man in his 60s with COVID-19, enrolled during active disease.

The V and J genes are TRBV7-3 and TRBJ2-2, with 15 bases that match TRBD2. Trimming took 5 bases from V and 5 from J; bases not matched to a gene: 12. Germline-derived CDR1 and CDR2 are SGHTA and FQGTGA. This CDR3 comprises 19 residues. Written as DNA, the CDR3 is TGTGCCAGCAGCGCCGGACTAGCGGGAGGGAGCTTCGGGACCGGGGAGCTGTTTTTT. Translation: CASSAGLAGGSFGTGELFF.

The chain is built from TRBV15 and TRBJ1-5; a weak D match, TRBD1 (6 bases). The CDR3 consists of 17 residues. The germline gives CDR1 LNHNV, CDR2 YYDKDF (reference sequence). V was shortened by 1 base and J by 3 bases, with 16 bases between the two germline ends. CDR3 DNA sequence: TGTGCCACCAGCAGAGGGGGGGCCGGGAGGAACAATCAGCCCCAGCATTTT. It codes for CATSRGGAGRNNQPQHF. Full variable domain (outside the CDR3, taken from reference TRBV15 and TRBJ1-5): DAMVIQNPRYQVTQFGKPVTLSCSQTLNHNVMYWYQQKSSQAPKLLFHYYDKDFNNEADTPDNFQSRRPNTSFCFLDIRSPGLGDTAMYLCATSRGGAGRNNQPQHFGDGTRLSIL.